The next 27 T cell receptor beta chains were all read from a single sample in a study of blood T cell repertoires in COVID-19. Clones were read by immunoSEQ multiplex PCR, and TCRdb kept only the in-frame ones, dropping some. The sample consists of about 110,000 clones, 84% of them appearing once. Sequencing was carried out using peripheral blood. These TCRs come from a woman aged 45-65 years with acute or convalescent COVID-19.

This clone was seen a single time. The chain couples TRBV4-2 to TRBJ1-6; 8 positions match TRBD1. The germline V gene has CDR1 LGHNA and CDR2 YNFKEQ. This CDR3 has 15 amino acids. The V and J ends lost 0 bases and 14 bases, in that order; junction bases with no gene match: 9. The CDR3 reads CASSQETGALRALHF. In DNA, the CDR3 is TGTGCCAGCAGCCAAGAGACAGGGGCCCTCAGGGCCCTCCACTTT.

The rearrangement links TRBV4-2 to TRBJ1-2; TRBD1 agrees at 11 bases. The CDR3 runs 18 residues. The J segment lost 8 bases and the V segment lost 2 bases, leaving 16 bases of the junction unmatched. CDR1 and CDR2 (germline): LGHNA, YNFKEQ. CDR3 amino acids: CASSQPIWGTGGSGGYTF. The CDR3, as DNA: TGTGCCAGCAGCCAACCCATATGGGGGACAGGGGGATCGGGAGGCTACACCTTC.

DNA for the CDR3: TGTGCCAGCAGTGAACGGGGGACAGGTCTCTACGAGCAGTACTTC. Its translation is CASSERGTGLYEQYF. The gene calls are TRBV6-1 and TRBJ2-7, with 8 bases identical to TRBD1. V lost 2 bases, J lost 3 bases, and 6 bases stayed unmatched. Germline CDR1 is MNHNS and CDR2 is SASEGT. CDR3 length: 15 residues.

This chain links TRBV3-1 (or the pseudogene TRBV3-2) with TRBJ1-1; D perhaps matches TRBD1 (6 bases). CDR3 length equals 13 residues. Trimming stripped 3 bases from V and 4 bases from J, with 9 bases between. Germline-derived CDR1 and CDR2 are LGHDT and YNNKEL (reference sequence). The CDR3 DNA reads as TGTGCCAGCAGCCAGCAGGGGTTCACTGAAGCTTTCTTT. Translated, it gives CASSQQGFTEAFF.

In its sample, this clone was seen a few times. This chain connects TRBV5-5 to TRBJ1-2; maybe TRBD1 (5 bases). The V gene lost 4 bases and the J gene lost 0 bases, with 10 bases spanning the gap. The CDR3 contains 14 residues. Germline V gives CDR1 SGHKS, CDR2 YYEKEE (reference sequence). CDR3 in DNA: TGTGCCAGCAGCACAGGCGCTGCTAACTATGGCTACACCTTC. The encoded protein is CASSTGAANYGYTF.

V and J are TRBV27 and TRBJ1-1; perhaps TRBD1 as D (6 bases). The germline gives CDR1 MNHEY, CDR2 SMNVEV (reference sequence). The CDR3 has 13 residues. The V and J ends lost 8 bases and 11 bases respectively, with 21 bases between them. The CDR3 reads CASGSRGGRWAFF. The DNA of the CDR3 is TGTGCCAGCGGTTCACGAGGGGGACGGTGGGCTTTCTTT.

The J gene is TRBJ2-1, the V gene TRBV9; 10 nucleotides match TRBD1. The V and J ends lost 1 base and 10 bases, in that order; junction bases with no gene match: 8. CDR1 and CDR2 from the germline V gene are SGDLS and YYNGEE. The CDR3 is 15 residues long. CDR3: CASSVPPGQGSEQFF. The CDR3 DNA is TGTGCCAGCAGCGTACCTCCGGGACAGGGGTCGGAGCAGTTCTTC.

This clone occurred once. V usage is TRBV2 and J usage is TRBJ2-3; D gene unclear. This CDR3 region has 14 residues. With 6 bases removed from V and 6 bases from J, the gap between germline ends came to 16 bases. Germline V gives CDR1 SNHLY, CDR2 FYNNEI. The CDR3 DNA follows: TGTGCCAGCAGCGCTACCCCCTTCTTCGATACGCAGTATTTT. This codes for CASSATPFFDTQYF. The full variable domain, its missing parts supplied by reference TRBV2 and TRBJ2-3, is EPEVTQTPSHQVTQMGQEVILRCVPISNHLYFYWYRQILGQKVEFLVSFYNNEISEKSEIFDDQFSVERPDGSNFTLKIRSTKLEDSAMYFCASSATPFFDTQYFGPGTRLTVL.

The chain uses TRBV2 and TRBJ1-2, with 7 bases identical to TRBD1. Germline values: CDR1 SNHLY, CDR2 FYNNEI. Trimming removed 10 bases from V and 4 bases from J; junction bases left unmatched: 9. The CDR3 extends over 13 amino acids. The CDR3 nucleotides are TGTGCCACCTCTCCCGGGACAGTCTATGGCTACACCTTC. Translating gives CATSPGTVYGYTF.

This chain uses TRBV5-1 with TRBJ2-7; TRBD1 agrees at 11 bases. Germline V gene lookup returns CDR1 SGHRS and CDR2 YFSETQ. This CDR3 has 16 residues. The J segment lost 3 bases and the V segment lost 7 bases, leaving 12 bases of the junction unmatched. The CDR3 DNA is TGCGCCAGCCTACTGGGACCGGGACAGGGGGTCTACGAGCAGTACTTC. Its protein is CASLLGPGQGVYEQYF.

CDR3 DNA sequence: TGTGCCTGGAGTGAAGGAGGTAATTCACCCCTCCACTTT. This encodes CAWSEGGNSPLHF. The chain combines TRBV30 with TRBJ1-6; D not certain. The germline V and J ends were trimmed by 1 base and 6 bases, with 7 bases remaining between them. Germline V gene sequence: CDR1 GTSNPN, CDR2 SVGIG (reference sequence). The CDR3 is 13 amino acids. Together with reference TRBV30 and TRBJ1-6, the CDR3 gives the full variable domain: SQTIHQWPATLVQPVGSPLSLECTVEGTSNPNLYWYRQAAGRGLQLLFYSVGIGQISSEVPQNLSASRPQDRQFILSSKKLLLSDSGFYLCAWSEGGNSPLHFGNGTRLTVT.

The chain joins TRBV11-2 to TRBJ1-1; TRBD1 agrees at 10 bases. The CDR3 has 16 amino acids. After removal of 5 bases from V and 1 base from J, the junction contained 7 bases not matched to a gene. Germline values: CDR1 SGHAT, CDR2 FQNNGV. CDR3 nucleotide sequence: TGTGCCAGCAGCCAGACAGGGGGCCATCAGAACACTGAAGCTTTCTTT. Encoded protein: CASSQTGGHQNTEAFF.

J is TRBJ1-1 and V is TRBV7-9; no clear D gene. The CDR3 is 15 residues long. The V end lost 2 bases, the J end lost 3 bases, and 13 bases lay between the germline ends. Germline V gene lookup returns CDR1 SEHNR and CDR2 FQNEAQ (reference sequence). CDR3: CASSLLGLGDTEAFF. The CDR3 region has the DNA TGTGCCAGCAGCTTACTTGGGTTGGGAGACACTGAAGCTTTCTTT.

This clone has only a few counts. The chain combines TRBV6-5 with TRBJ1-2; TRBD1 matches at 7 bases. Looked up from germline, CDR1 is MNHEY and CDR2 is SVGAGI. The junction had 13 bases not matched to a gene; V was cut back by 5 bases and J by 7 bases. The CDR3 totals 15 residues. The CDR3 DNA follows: TGTGCCAGCAGTCCCATCCGGGACAGTGCAACTGGCTACACCTTC. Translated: CASSPIRDSATGYTF.

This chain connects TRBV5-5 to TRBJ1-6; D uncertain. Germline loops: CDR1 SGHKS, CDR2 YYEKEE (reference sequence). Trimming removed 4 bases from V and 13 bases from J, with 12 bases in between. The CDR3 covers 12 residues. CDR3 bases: TGTGCCAGCAGCCCCGAGGCCCCGCCCCTCCACTTT. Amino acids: CASSPEAPPLHF.

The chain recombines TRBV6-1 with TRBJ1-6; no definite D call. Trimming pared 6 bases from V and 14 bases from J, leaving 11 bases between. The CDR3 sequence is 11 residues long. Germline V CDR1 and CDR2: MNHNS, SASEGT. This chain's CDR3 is CASRDPGTLHF. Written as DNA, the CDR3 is TGTGCCAGCAGAGATCCCGGGACCCTCCACTTT.

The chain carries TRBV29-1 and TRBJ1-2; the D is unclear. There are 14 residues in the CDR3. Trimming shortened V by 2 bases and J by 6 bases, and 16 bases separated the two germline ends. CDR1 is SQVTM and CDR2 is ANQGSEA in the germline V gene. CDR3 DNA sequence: TGCAGCGTTGAATACCCGCCAGGTGTCGATGGCTACACCTTC. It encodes CSVEYPPGVDGYTF.

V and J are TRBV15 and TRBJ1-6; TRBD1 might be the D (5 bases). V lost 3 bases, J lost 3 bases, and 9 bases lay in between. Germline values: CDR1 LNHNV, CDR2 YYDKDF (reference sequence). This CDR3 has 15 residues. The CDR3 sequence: CATSRTADYNSPLHF. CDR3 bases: TGTGCCACCAGCAGGACAGCCGACTATAATTCACCCCTCCACTTT.

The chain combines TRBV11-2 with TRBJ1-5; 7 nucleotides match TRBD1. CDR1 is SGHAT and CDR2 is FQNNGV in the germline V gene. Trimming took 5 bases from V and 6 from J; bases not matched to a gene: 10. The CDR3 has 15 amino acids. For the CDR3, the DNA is TGTGCCAGCAGCCATAACACAGGGGCCGGTCAGCCCCAGCATTTT. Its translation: CASSHNTGAGQPQHF.

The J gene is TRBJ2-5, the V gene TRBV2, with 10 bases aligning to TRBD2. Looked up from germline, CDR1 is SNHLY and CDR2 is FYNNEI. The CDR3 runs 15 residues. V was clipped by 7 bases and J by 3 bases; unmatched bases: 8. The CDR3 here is CASNVRLAGEETQYF. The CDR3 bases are TGTGCCAGCAATGTACGGCTAGCGGGGGAAGAGACCCAGTACTTC.

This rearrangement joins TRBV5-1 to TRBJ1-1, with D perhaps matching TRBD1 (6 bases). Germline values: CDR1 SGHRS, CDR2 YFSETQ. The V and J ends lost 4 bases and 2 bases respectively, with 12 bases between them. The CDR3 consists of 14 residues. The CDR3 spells CASSLQGQNTEAFF. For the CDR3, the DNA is TGCGCCAGCAGCCTACAGGGACAAAACACTGAAGCTTTCTTT.

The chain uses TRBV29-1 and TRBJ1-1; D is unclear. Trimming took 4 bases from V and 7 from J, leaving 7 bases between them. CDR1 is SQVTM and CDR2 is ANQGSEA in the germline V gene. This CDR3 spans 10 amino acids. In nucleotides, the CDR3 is TGCAGCGTTGTGACTTTTGAAGCTTTCTTT. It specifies CSVVTFEAFF.

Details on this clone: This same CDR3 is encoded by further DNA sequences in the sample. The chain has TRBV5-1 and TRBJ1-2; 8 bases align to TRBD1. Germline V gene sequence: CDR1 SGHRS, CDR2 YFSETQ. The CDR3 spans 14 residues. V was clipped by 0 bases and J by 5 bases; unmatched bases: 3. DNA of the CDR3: TGCGCCAGCAGCTTGGGACAGGGGTCGTATGGCTACACCTTC. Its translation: CASSLGQGSYGYTF.

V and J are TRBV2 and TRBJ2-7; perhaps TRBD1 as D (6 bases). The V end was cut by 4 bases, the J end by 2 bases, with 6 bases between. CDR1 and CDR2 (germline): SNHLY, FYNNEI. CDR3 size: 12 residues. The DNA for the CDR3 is TGTGCCAGCAGTGCAGGGGCCTACGAGCAGTACTTC. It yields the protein CASSAGAYEQYF. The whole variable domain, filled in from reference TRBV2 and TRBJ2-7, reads EPEVTQTPSHQVTQMGQEVILRCVPISNHLYFYWYRQILGQKVEFLVSFYNNEISEKSEIFDDQFSVERPDGSNFTLKIRSTKLEDSAMYFCASSAGAYEQYFGPGTRLTVT.

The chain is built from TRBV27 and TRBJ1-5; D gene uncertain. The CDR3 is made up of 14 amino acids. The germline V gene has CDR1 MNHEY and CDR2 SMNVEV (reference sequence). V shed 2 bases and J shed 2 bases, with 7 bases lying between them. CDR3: CASSLDSGNQPQHF. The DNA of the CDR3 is TGTGCCAGCAGTTTAGATTCGGGCAATCAGCCCCAGCATTTT.

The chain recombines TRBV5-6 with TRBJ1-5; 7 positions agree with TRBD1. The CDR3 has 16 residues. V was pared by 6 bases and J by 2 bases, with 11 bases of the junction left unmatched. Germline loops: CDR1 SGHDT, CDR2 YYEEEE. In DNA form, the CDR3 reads TGTGCCAGCACCCTGTTGACAGGGATGGGCAATCAGCCCCAGCATTTT. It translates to CASTLLTGMGNQPQHF. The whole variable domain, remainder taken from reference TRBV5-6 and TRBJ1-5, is DAGVTQSPTHLIKTRGQQVTLRCSPKSGHDTVSWYQQALGQGPQFIFQYYEEEERQRGNFPDRFSGHQFPNYSSELNVNALLLGDSALYLCASTLLTGMGNQPQHFGDGTRLSIL.

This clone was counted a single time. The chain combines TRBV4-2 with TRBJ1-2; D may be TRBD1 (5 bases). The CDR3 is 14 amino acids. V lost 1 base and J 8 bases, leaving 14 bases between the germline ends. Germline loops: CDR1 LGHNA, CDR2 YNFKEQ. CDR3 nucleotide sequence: TGTGCCAGCAGCCAAGCAACACCGGGGGAGGGCTACACCTTC. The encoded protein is CASSQATPGEGYTF.